Sequencing of this TCR beta chain was carried out in a study of blood T cells in healthy people across ages. The CDR3 runs to 14 residues. Between the trimmed V and J ends, which lost 6 bases and 3 bases, there was a span of 15 bases. Per the germline V gene, CDR1 is DFQATT and CDR2 is SNEGSKA (reference sequence). Combining a sample-barcoded 5' primer with a J-beta primer mix, a second PCR ran for roughly 7 to 12 cycles. Every single cDNA molecule received a tag from a template-switch adaptor with 12 random nucleotides. TCRdb re-called the 5' RACE reads through MiXCR, storing one row per CDR3 protein. Of around 2 million distinct CDR3 sequences listed, 30% to 40% are singletons. Extracted total RNA amounted to at least 6 micrograms for each sample.

The sequenced material came from blood. This rearrangement joins TRBV20-1 to TRBJ2-1; D unclear. This clonotype originated in a human donor in good health. CDR3 sequence reads: CSAPKDLIYNEQFF. In DNA form, the CDR3 reads TGCAGTGCCCCAAAGGACCTGATCTACAATGAGCAGTTCTTC.